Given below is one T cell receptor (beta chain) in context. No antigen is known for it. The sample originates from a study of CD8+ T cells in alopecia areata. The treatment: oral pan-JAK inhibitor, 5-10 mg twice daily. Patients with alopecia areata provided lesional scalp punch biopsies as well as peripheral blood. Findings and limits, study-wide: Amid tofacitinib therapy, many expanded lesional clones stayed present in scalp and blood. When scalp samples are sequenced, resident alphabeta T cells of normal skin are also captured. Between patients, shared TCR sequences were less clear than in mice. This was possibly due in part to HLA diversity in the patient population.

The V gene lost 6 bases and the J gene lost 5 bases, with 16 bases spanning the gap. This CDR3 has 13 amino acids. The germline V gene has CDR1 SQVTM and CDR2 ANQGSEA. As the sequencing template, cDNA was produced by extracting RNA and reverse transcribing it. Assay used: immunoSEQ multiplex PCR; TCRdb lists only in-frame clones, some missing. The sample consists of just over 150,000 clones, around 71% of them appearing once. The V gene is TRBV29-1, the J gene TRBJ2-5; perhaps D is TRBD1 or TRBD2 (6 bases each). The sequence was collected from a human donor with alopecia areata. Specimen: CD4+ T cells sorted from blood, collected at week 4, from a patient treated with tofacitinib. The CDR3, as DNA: TGCAGCGTACGAAGGGGGAGCGGGGAGACCCAGTACTTC. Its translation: CSVRRGSGETQYF. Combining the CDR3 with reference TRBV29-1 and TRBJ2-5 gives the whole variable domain SAVISQKPSRDICQRGTSLTIQCQVDSQVTMMFWYRQQPGQSLTLIATANQGSEATYESGFVIDKFPISRPNLTFSTLTVSNMSPEDSSIYLCSVRRGSGETQYFGPGTRLLVL.